The clone carrying this T cell receptor (beta chain) was picked up many times. Its antigen is still unknown. The data are from a study of metastatic and nonmetastatic thyroid tumors. Study as a whole: For malignant and benign thyroid patients, tumor or nodule tissue and blood were the sources whose repertoires were compared.

Study processing details: It was from CDR3 differences across clinicopathological groups that a distant-metastasis classifier for papillary thyroid cancer was built. TCRdb called clones again from the PCR reads with MiXCR. The V and J calls and clone size are TCRdb's, not the authors'. The data show some 93,000 clones, about 13% seen once. The CDR3 covers 13 residues. Trimming left V 3 bases short and J 8 bases short, with 12 bases between. Germline CDR1 SGDLS, CDR2 YYNGEE. Notes on the study in general: Compared with benign nodules, malignant thyroid tumors were reported to have significantly higher TCR beta diversity in both blood and tumor.

Thyroid surgery had not been preceded by any treatment in any patient. The J gene is TRBJ1-5, the V gene TRBV9, with a tentative D call TRBD1 (5 bases). The sequenced sample was blood. The clonotype originates from a female donor with papillary thyroid cancer or a benign thyroid nodule (not recorded which). Some clones in this sample may be carry-over from other donors' samples. In DNA, the CDR3 is TGTGCCAGCAGCGAGGGGCTTGGTGAGCCCCAGCATTTT. Translating gives CASSEGLGEPQHF.